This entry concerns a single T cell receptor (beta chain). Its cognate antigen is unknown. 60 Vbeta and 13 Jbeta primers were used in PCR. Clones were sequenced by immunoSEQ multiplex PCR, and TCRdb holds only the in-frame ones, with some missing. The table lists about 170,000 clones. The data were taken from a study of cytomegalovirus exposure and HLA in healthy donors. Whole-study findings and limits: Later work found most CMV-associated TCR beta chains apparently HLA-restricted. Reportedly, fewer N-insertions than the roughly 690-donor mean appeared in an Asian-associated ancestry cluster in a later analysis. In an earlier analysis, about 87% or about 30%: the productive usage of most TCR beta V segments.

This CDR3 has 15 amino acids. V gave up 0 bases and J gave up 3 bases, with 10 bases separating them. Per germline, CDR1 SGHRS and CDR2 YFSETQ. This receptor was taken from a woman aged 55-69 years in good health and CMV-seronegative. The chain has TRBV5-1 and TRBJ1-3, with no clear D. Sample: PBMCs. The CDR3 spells CASSLGRNSGNTIYF. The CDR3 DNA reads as TGCGCCAGCAGCTTGGGCAGGAATAGTGGAAACACCATATATTTT.